This entry concerns a single TCR beta chain. This clonotype was detected ten times or more. The specificity of this receptor is unknown. No much larger clone exists at a distance of one base, and base qualities are not known. Taken from cysteine to phenylalanine, the CDR3 has 15 residues. Only the CDR3 part of the read is kept: 45 bases, read in frame from the first base. Trimming leaves V shorter by 1 base and J shorter by 7 bases, with the junction holding 11 bases beyond the gene matches. The CDR1 and CDR2 encoded by the germline V gene (reference sequence) are DFQATT and SNEGSKA. The sample comes from a study of spatial heterogeneity in lung cancer (dated by TCRdb to between 2017 and 2020). The study in broad terms: Beta-chain transcripts were consistently detected in greater numbers than alpha-chain transcripts, which likely reflects a higher abundance of beta-chain transcripts. In the raw uncorrected reads, each unique combination of TCR and UMI appeared more than ten times on average. The study quantitatively compared TCR alpha and beta repertoires across multiple tumor regions, matched nontumor lung and blood in non-small cell lung cancer. Nonsynonymous mutation counts, determined by whole-exome sequencing of tumor tissue, were related to TCR repertoire features. Both alpha and beta chains were TCR-sequenced in a few hundred tumor regions, approximately 67 matched nontumor lung samples and around 50 PBMC samples obtained at surgery. Here is what the overall study found, with its caveats: Additional single-cell paired TCR alpha and beta sequencing was considered necessary to confirm, at a functional level, the hypothesis that regional TCRs recognize regional mutations. Ubiquitous expanded tumor TCRs were detected in blood more often at tumor resection than at routine follow-up.

The meaning of the sample's time point label: sample taken at primary tumor resection. Without any cell sorting, TCR sequencing was performed on whole RNA extracted either from tumor and nontumor lung tissue or from cryopreserved PBMC samples. Samples were obtained from approximately 76 patients with early-stage, untreated non-small cell lung cancer from the lung TRACERx cohort. Patients were selected for TCR sequencing only if sufficient RNA was available from at least two tumor regions. Library creation used 5' RACE. Reads for this sample came from a NextSeq 500. To allow correction of PCR and sequencing errors, the TCR library protocol tagged every TCR cDNA molecule with a unique molecular identifier. In the source study's methods: TCR identification, UMI-based error correction and CDR3 extraction were all carried out with Decombinator tools. TCRs above a frequency of 2 per 1,000, corresponding to the top 1% of the tumor frequency distribution, were defined as expanded. Renyi diversity was calculated using the R vegan package after each repertoire was subsampled 100 times to 5,000 TCRs. CDR3 similarity networks were built from amino acid triplet string-kernel similarity, with CDR3s being connected when pairwise similarity was above 0.82. In TCRdb, the public reads were trimmed at Q25 with fastp and aligned with MiXCR, with productive beta chains retained. Here each entry gathers all rows of one CDR3 protein and keeps the most common genes and DNA. The V and J calls follow TCRdb's processing rather than the paper's. The sample contains about 48,000 distinct CDR3 sequences, approximately 5.3% of them found a single time. Over 8.5% of the sample belongs to the ten largest clones.

The starting material was PBMCs, obtained at surgery. Rearrangement joined TRBV20-1 to TRBJ2-7, with 9 central nucleotides matching TRBD2. The receptor comes from a male donor with early-stage non-small cell lung cancer. The DNA sequence follows: TGCAGTGCTAGAGTGGGGCTAGCGGGAACTGGGGAGCAGTACTTC. It translates to CSARVGLAGTGEQYF.